This is a list of T cell receptor beta chains from one sample in a study of T cell responses to AZD1222 COVID-19 vaccine. Measured with immunoSEQ multiplex PCR; TCRdb has only the in-frame clones, and not every one. The table lists under 200,000 clones, 88% of them singletons, with roughly 5.5% in the top ten. The source was peripheral blood, collected on day 0 of AZD1222 vaccination. The receptor set was obtained from an adult in good health. Both conserved end residues are part of each CDR3. D genes are given only for firm matches. Expanded clones get a size class; other rows say once, few or many, or leave the size out.

CASSNGLAGNTGELFF	TGTGCCAGCAGCAACGGACTAGCGGGGAACACCGGGGAGCTGTTTTTT	NA	TRBJ2-2	16	TRBV21-1	NA
CASSSGYTGELFF	TGTGCCAGCAGCTCAGGGTACACCGGGGAGCTGTTTTTT	NA	TRBJ2-2	13	TRBV9	NA
CASSHYREDIANYGYTF	TGTGCCAGCAGCCACTACAGGGAAGATATAGCTAACTATGGCTACACCTTC	NA	TRBJ1-2	17	TRBV7-2	NA
CASGPRWTLMNTEAFF	TGTGCTAGTGGCCCCCGGTGGACCTTGATGAACACTGAAGCTTTCTTT	NA	TRBJ1-1	16	TRBV12-5	NA
CATRTTGENTEAFF	TGTGCCACCAGGACCACGGGGGAAAACACTGAAGCTTTCTTT	NA	TRBJ1-1	14	TRBV24-1	NA
CASSKVSRLVHKNEQFF	TGTGCCAGCAGCAAAGTTTCTCGACTAGTTCATAAAAATGAGCAGTTCTTC	NA	TRBJ2-1	17	TRBV21-1	NA
CASSPPSETQYF	TGTGCCAGCAGCCCCCCGTCAGAGACCCAGTACTTC	NA	TRBJ2-5	12	TRBV5-4	NA
CASSGTFNTGELFF	TGTGCCAGCAGTGGGACATTCAACACCGGGGAGCTGTTTTTT	NA	TRBJ2-2	14	TRBV6-2/TRBV6-3	many
CASSPRGRQGEDEAFF	TGTGCCAGCAGTCCCCGGGGGAGACAGGGGGAAGATGAAGCTTTCTTT	TRBD1	TRBJ1-1	16	TRBV25-1	few
CASSLQLNQPQHF	TGTGCCAGCAGTTTACAGCTAAATCAGCCCCAGCATTTT	NA	TRBJ1-5	13	TRBV12-3/TRBV12-4	NA
CAISESSISLHGYTF	TGTGCCATCAGTGAATCTTCGATCTCCCTGCACGGCTACACCTTC	NA	TRBJ1-2	15	TRBV10-3	NA
CASSQDLGGRYGYTF	TGTGCCAGCAGCCAAGATCTGGGGGGACGCTATGGCTACACCTTC	NA	TRBJ1-2	15	TRBV3-1/TRBV3-2	NA
CATILGEKLFF	TGTGCCACGATCTTGGGTGAAAAACTGTTTTTT	NA	TRBJ1-4	11	TRBV2	NA
CASSQARTGGTEAFF	TGTGCCAGCAGCCAAGCGCGGACAGGGGGCACTGAAGCTTTCTTT	TRBD1	TRBJ1-1	15	TRBV4-2	NA
CASSPKGETNEKLFF	TGTGCCAGCAGCCCTAAGGGGGAAACTAATGAAAAACTGTTTTTT	NA	TRBJ1-4	15	TRBV11-2	NA
CASSLVVGHEAFF	TGTGCCAGCAGCTTAGTGGTAGGCCATGAAGCTTTCTTT	NA	TRBJ1-1	13	TRBV7-2	NA
CASSPSVNTEAFF	TGTGCCAGCTCCCCGAGTGTCAACACTGAAGCTTTCTTT	NA	TRBJ1-1	13	TRBV18	NA
CASTRPTGGDDQPQHF	TGTGCCAGTACCCGACCGACCGGGGGGGACGATCAGCCCCAGCATTTT	NA	TRBJ1-5	16	TRBV19	NA
CASSRGTGYGYTF	TGTGCCAGCAGCCGGGGGACCGGCTATGGCTACACCTTC	NA	TRBJ1-2	13	TRBV12-3/TRBV12-4	NA
CASSTGTDHSTDTQYF	TGCGCCAGCAGCACCGGGACAGACCATAGCACAGATACGCAGTATTTT	TRBD1	TRBJ2-3	16	TRBV5-1	NA
CASSFAGSNQPQHF	TGTGCCAGTTCCTTCGCAGGGAGCAATCAGCCCCAGCATTTT	NA	TRBJ1-5	14	TRBV19	few
CASSVLGEKLFF	TGTGCCAGCTCAGTCCTAGGTGAAAAACTGTTTTTT	NA	TRBJ1-4	12	TRBV18	NA
CASSLTSSTTEAFF	TGTGCCAGCAGCTTGACCAGCTCCACCACTGAAGCTTTCTTT	NA	TRBJ1-1	14	TRBV7-9	NA
CASSPGDRGPNEQYF	TGTGCCAGCAGTCCGGGGGACAGGGGTCCGAACGAGCAGTACTTC	TRBD1	TRBJ2-7	15	TRBV28	NA
CSASGDGVNTEAFF	TGCAGTGCTAGTGGGGACGGTGTGAACACTGAAGCTTTCTTT	NA	TRBJ1-1	14	TRBV20-1	NA
CAWSVGQDGNSPLHF	TGTGCCTGGAGTGTCGGACAGGACGGGAATTCACCCCTCCACTTT	TRBD1	TRBJ1-6	15	TRBV30	NA
CASTPDYSYNEQFF	TGTGCCAGCACCCCGGACTATTCATACAATGAGCAGTTCTTC	NA	TRBJ2-1	14	TRBV2	NA
CASSQDGRGEHSGNTIYF	TGTGCCAGCAGCCAAGATGGAAGGGGAGAACACTCTGGAAACACCATATATTTT	NA	TRBJ1-3	18	TRBV4-2	NA
CASRQLPGISGANVLTF	TGTGCCAGCAGGCAACTTCCAGGGATCTCTGGGGCCAACGTCCTGACTTTC	NA	TRBJ2-6	17	TRBV27	NA
CASAVTSGYNEQFF	TGTGCCAGCGCGGTGACTAGCGGTTACAATGAGCAGTTCTTC	TRBD2	TRBJ2-1	14	TRBV28	NA